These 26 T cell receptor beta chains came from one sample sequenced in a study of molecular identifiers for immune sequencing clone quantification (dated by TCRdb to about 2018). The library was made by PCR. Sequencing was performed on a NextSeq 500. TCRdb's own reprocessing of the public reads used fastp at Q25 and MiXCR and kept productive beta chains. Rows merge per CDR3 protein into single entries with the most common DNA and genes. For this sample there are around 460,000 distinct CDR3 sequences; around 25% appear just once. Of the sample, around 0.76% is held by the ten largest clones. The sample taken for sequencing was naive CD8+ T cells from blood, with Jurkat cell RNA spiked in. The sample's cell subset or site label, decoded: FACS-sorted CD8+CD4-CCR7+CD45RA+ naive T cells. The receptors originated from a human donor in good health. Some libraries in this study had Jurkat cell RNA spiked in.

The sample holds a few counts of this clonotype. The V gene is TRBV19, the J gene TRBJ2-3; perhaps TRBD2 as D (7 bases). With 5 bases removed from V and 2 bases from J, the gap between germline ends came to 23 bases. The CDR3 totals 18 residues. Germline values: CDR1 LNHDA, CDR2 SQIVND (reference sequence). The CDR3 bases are TGTGCCAGTAGTGTATTAGGACTGACGGGGGGCACCACAGATACGCAGTATTTT. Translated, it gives CASSVLGLTGGTTDTQYF. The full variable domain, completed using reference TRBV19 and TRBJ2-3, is DGGITQSPKYLFRKEGQNVTLSCEQNLNHDAMYWYRQDPGQGLRLIYYSQIVNDFQKGDIAEGYSVSREKKESFPLTVTSAQKNPTAFYLCASSVLGLTGGTTDTQYFGPGTRLTVL.

The CDR3 region is CAISESGQGLNSPLHF. The DNA for the CDR3 is TGTGCCATCAGTGAGTCCGGACAGGGCCTTAATTCACCCCTCCACTTT. The rearrangement uses TRBV10-3 and TRBJ1-6; 8 bases are a match to TRBD1. CDR3 length: 16 amino acids. Germline V CDR1 and CDR2: ENHRY, SYGVKD. V gave up 0 bases and J gave up 6 bases; unmatched junction bases: 4.

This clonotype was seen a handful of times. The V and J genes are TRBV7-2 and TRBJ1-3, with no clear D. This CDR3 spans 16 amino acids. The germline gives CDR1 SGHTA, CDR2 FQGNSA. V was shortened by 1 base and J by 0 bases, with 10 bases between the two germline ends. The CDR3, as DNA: TGTGCCAGCAGCTTAGAGGGCGACTTCTCTGGAAACACCATATATTTT. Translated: CASSLEGDFSGNTIYF.

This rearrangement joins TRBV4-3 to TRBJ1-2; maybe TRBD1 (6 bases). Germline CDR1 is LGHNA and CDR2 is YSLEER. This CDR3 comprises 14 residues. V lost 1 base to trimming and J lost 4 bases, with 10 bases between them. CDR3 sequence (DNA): TGCGCCAGCAGCCAAGTCGGACAGTCCTATGGCTACACCTTC. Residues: CASSQVGQSYGYTF.

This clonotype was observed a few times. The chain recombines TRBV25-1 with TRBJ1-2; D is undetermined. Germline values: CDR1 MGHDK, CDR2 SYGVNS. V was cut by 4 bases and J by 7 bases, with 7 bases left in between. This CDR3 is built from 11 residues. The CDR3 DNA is TGTGCCAGCAGTGGAGGTGCTGGCTACACCTTC. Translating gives CASSGGAGYTF.

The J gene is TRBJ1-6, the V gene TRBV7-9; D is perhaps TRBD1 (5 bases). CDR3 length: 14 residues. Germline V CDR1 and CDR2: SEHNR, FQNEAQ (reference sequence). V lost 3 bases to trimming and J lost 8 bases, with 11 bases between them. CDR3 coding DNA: TGTGCCAGCAGCTTTTCAGGGTTCGATTCACCCCTCCACTTT. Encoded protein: CASSFSGFDSPLHF.

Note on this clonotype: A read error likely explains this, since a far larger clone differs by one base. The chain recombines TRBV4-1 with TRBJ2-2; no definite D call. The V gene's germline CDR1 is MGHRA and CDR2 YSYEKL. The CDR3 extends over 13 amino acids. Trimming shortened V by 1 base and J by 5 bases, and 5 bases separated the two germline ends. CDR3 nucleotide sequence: TGCGCCAGCAGCCAAGGAGTGACCGGGGAGCTGTTTTTT. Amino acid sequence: CASSQGVTGELFF.

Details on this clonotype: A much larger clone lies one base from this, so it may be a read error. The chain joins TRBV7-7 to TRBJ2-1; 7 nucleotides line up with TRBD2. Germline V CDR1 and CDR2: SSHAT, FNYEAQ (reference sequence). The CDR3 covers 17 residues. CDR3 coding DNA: TGTGCTAGCAGCTTAGAGCCGGGAGGAAGGTCCGTAAATGTGCAGTTCTTC. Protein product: CASSLEPGGRSVNVQFF.

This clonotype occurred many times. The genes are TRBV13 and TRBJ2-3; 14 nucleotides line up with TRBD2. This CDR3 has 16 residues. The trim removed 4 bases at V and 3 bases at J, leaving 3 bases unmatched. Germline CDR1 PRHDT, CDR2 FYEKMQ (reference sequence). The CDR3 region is CASSWGLAGATDTQYF. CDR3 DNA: TGTGCCAGCAGCTGGGGACTAGCGGGGGCGACAGATACGCAGTATTTT. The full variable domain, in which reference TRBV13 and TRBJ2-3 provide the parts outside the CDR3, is AAGVIQSPRHLIKEKRETATLKCYPIPRHDTVYWYQQGPGQDPQFLISFYEKMQSDKGSIPDRFSAQQFSDYHSELNMSSLELGDSALYFCASSWGLAGATDTQYFGPGTRLTVL.

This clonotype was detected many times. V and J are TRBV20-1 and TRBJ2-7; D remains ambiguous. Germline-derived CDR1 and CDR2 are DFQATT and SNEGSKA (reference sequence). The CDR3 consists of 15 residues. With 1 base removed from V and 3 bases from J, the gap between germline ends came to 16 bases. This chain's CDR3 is CSARAIRLQDYEQYF. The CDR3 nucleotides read TGCAGTGCTAGAGCGATCAGGCTTCAGGACTACGAGCAGTACTTC.

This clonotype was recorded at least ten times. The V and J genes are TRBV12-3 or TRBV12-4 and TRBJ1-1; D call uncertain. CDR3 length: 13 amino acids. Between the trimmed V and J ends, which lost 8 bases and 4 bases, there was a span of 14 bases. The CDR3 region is CASQRGPGTEAFF. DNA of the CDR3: TGTGCCAGCCAAAGAGGACCGGGCACTGAAGCTTTCTTT.

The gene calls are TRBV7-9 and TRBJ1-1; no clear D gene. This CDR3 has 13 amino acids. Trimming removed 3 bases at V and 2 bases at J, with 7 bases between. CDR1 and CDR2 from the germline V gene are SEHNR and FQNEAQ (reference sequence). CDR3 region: CASSFTDNTEAFF. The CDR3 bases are TGTGCCAGCAGCTTCACAGACAACACTGAAGCTTTCTTT.

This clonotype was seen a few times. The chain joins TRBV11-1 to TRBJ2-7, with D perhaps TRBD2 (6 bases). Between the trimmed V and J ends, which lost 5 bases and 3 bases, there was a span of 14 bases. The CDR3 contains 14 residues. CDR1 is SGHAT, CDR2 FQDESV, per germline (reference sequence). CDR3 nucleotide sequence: TGTGCCAGCAGCCAGGAGACTAGGCTCTACGAGCAGTACTTC. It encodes CASSQETRLYEQYF.

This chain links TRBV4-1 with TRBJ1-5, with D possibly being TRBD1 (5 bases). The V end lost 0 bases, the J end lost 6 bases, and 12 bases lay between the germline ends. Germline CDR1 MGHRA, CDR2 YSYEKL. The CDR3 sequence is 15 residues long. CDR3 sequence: CASSQEEGLRQPQHF. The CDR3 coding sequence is TGCGCCAGCAGCCAAGAAGAGGGGCTTCGTCAGCCCCAGCATTTT.

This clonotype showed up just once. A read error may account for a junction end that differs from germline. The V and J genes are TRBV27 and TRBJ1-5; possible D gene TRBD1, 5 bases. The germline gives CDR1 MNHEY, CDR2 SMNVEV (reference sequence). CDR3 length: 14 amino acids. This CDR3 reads CANSLQGSNQPQHF. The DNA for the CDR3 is TGTGCCAACAGTTTGCAGGGATCCAATCAGCCCCAGCATTTT.

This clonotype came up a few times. CDR3 DNA: TGTGCCAGCAGCAACGCGGACAACCAAGAGACCCAGTACTTC. It is translated as CASSNADNQETQYF. This chain links TRBV9 with TRBJ2-5, with a tentative D call TRBD1 (5 bases). CDR3 length: 14 amino acids. The germline V gene has CDR1 SGDLS and CDR2 YYNGEE. V was shortened by 4 bases and J by 0 bases, with 10 bases between the two germline ends. Using reference TRBV9 and TRBJ2-5 for the parts outside the CDR3, the full variable domain is DSGVTQTPKHLITATGQRVTLRCSPRSGDLSVYWYQQSLDQGLQFLIQYYNGEERAKGNILERFSAQQFPDLHSELNLSSLELGDSALYFCASSNADNQETQYFGPGTRLLVL.

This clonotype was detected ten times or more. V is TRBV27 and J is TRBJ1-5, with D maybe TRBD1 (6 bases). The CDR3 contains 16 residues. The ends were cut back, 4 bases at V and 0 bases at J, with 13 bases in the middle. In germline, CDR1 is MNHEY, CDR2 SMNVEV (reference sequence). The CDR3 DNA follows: TGTGCCAGCAGTTCTAACAGGGTTGGTAGCAATCAGCCCCAGCATTTT. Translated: CASSSNRVGSNQPQHF.

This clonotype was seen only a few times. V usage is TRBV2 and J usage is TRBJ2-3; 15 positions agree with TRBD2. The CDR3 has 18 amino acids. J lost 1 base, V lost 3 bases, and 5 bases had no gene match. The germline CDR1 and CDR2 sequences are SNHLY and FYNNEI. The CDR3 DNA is TGTGCCAGCAGTGATGGACTAGCGGGGGGGCTTGGCACAGATACGCAGTATTTT. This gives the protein CASSDGLAGGLGTDTQYF. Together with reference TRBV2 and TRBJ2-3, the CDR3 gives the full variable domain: EPEVTQTPSHQVTQMGQEVILRCVPISNHLYFYWYRQILGQKVEFLVSFYNNEISEKSEIFDDQFSVERPDGSNFTLKIRSTKLEDSAMYFCASSDGLAGGLGTDTQYFGPGTRLTVL.

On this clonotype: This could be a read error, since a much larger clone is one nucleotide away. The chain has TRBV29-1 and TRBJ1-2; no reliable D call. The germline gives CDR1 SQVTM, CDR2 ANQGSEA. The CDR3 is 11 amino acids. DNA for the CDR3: TGCAGCGTAGATGGAACCTATGGCCACACCTTC. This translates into CSVDGTYGHTF.

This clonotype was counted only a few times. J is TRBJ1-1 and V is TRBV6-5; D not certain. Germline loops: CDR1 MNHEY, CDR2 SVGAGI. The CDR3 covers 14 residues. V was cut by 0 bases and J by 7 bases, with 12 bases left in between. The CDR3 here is CASSYSNREGEAFF. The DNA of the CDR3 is TGTGCCAGCAGTTACTCGAATAGGGAGGGTGAAGCTTTCTTT.

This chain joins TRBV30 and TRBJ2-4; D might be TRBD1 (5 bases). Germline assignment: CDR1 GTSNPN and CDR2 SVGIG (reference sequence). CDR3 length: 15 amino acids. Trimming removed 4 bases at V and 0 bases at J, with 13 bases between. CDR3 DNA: TGTGCCTGGAAGGATATAGGGGAAGCCAAAAACATTCAGTACTTC. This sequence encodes CAWKDIGEAKNIQYF. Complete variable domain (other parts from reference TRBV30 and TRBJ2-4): SQTIHQWPATLVQPVGSPLSLECTVEGTSNPNLYWYRQAAGRGLQLLFYSVGIGQISSEVPQNLSASRPQDRQFILSSKKLLLSDSGFYLCAWKDIGEAKNIQYFGAGTRLSVL.

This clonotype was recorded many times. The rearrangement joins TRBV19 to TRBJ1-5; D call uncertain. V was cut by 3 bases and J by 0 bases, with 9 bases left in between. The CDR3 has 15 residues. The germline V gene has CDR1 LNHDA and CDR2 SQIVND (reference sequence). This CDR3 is CASSIMEYSNQPQHF. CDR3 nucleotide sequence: TGTGCCAGTAGTATCATGGAATATAGCAATCAGCCCCAGCATTTT.

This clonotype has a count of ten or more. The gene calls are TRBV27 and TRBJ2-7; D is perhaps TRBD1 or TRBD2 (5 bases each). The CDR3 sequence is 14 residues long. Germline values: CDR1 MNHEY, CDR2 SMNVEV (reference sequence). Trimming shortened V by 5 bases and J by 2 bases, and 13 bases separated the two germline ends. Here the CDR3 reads CASSPGTETYEQYF. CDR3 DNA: TGTGCCAGCAGTCCGGGGACGGAAACCTACGAGCAGTACTTC.

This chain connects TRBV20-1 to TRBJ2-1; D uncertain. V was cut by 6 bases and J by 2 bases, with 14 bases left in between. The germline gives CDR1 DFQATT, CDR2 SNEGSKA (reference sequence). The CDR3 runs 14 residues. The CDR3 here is CSARPSATYNEQFF. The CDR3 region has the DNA TGCAGTGCCAGACCCAGCGCTACCTACAATGAGCAGTTCTTC.

The CDR3: CASSWTVNEKLFF. DNA of the CDR3: TGTGCCAGCAGCTGGACAGTTAATGAAAAACTGTTTTTT. The chain employs TRBV12-3 or TRBV12-4 and TRBJ1-4; the D gene is possibly TRBD1 (6 bases). CDR3 size: 13 residues. V was trimmed by 6 bases and J by 4 bases, leaving 9 bases between them.

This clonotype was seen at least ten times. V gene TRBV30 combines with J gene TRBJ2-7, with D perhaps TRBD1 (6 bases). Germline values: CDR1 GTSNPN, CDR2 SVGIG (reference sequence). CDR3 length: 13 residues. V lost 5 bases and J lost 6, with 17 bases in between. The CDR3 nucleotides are TGTGCCTGGGCCCTGGACAGTCCGAGCGAGCAGTACTTC. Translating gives CAWALDSPSEQYF. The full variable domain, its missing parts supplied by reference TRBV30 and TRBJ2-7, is SQTIHQWPATLVQPVGSPLSLECTVEGTSNPNLYWYRQAAGRGLQLLFYSVGIGQISSEVPQNLSASRPQDRQFILSSKKLLLSDSGFYLCAWALDSPSEQYFGPGTRLTVT.